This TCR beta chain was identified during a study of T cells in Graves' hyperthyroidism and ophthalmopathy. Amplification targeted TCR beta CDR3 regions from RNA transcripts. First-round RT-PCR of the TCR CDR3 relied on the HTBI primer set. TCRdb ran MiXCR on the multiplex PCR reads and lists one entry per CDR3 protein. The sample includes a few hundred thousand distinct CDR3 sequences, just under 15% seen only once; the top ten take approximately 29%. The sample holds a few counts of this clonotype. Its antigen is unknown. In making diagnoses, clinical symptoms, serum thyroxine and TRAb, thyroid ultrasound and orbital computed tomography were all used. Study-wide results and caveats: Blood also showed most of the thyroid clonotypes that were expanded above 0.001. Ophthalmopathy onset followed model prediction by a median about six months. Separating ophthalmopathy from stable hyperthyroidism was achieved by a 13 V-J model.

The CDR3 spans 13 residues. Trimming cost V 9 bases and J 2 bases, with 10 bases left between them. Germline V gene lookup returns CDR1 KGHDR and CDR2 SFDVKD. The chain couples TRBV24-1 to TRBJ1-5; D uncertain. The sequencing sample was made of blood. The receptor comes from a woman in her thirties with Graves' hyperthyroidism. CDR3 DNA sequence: TGTGCCACCTCATCCATGGGCAATCAGCCCCAGCATTTT. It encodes CATSSMGNQPQHF.